Listed here are 8 T cell receptor beta chains from one sample, sequenced in a study of blood T cells in healthy people across ages. The use of a sample-barcoded 5' primer and a J-beta primer mix characterized a second PCR of about 7 to 12 cycles. In TCRdb, the 5' RACE reads were re-called with MiXCR into one record per CDR3 protein. Among 780,000 or so distinct CDR3 sequences, around three fifths were seen once, and the ten largest hold 20% to 30%. Sequenced material: blood. All receptors derive from a man aged 40-50 years in good health.

The CDR3 loop is CASSFRTSGIYNEQFF. The CDR3 coding sequence is TGTGCCAGCAGCTTTAGGACTAGCGGGATCTACAATGAGCAGTTCTTC. The V gene is TRBV5-6, the J gene TRBJ2-1; 12 bases map to TRBD2. Germline CDR1 reads SGHDT; CDR2 reads YYEEEE. The trim removed 2 bases at V and 3 bases at J, leaving 3 bases unmatched. The length of the CDR3 is 16 residues. Full variable domain (outside the CDR3, taken from reference TRBV5-6 and TRBJ2-1): DAGVTQSPTHLIKTRGQQVTLRCSPKSGHDTVSWYQQALGQGPQFIFQYYEEEERQRGNFPDRFSGHQFPNYSSELNVNALLLGDSALYLCASSFRTSGIYNEQFFGPGTRLTVL.

The rearrangement joins TRBV25-1 to TRBJ2-2; D possibly corresponds to TRBD1 (5 bases). V was cut by 5 bases and J by 2 bases, with 12 bases left in between. Looked up from germline, CDR1 is MGHDK and CDR2 is SYGVNS. This CDR3 spans 15 amino acids. CDR3 DNA sequence: TGTGCCAGCAGTTCGACAGAACTTAACACCGGGGAGCTGTTTTTT. It is translated as CASSSTELNTGELFF.

The chain employs TRBV2 and TRBJ2-1; D possibly corresponds to TRBD1 (6 bases). Germline lookup yields CDR1 SNHLY and CDR2 FYNNEI. V was cut by 2 bases and J by 7 bases, with 18 bases left in between. The CDR3 loop spans 16 amino acids. CDR3 sequence reads: CASSEWNRERWNEQFF. The CDR3 DNA reads TGTGCCAGCAGTGAATGGAACAGGGAAAGGTGGAATGAGCAGTTCTTC. Full variable domain (outside the CDR3, taken from reference TRBV2 and TRBJ2-1): EPEVTQTPSHQVTQMGQEVILRCVPISNHLYFYWYRQILGQKVEFLVSFYNNEISEKSEIFDDQFSVERPDGSNFTLKIRSTKLEDSAMYFCASSEWNRERWNEQFFGPGTRLTVL.

On this clonotype itself: Germline is not matched at one junction end, which may reflect a read error. The gene calls are TRBV29-1 and TRBJ1-3, with a tentative D call TRBD1 (6 bases). This CDR3 has 13 residues. In germline, CDR1 is SQVTM, CDR2 ANQGSEA. This CDR3 is CSAEQGTGNTIYF. CDR3 nucleotides: TGCAGCGCTGAACAGGGTACTGGAAACACCATATATTTT. Drawing the rest from reference TRBV29-1 and TRBJ1-3, the complete variable domain is SAVISQKPSRDICQRGTSLTIQCQVDSQVTMMFWYRQQPGQSLTLIATANQGSEATYESGFVIDKFPISRPNLTFSTLTVSNMSPEDSSIYLCSAEQGTGNTIYFGEGSWLTVV.

This clonotype has a count of ten or more. This chain connects TRBV20-1 to TRBJ2-7; 9 bases agree with TRBD1. Per the germline V gene, CDR1 is DFQATT and CDR2 is SNEGSKA (reference sequence). J was trimmed by 7 bases and V by 5 bases; bases with no gene match: 9. The CDR3 is made up of 13 amino acids. CDR3 in DNA: TGCAGTGCTCGGGACAGGGTAAAGGGGGAGCAGTACTTC. Protein product: CSARDRVKGEQYF.

This chain connects TRBV7-2 to TRBJ2-1; 9 nucleotides match TRBD2. The V gene end was trimmed by 1 base and the J gene end by 0 bases; junction bases not matched to a gene: 10. Germline-derived CDR1 and CDR2 are SGHTA and FQGNSA. The CDR3 is 19 amino acids. The CDR3 nucleotides are TGTGCCAGCAGCTTAGTCCCAGCGGGGGGACCAAGCTCCTACAATGAGCAGTTCTTC. Residues: CASSLVPAGGPSSYNEQFF.

The V call is TRBV2, the J call TRBJ1-1; no definite D call. In germline, CDR1 is SNHLY, CDR2 FYNNEI. The length of the CDR3 is 14 residues. With 4 bases removed from V and 3 bases from J, the gap between germline ends came to 12 bases. In nucleotides, the CDR3 is TGTGCCAGCAGTGGTCGCTCGGGGTACACTGAAGCTTTCTTT. Translated: CASSGRSGYTEAFF.

V and J are TRBV7-9 and TRBJ1-2, with 9 nucleotides matching TRBD1. This CDR3 has 15 residues. Germline V gene lookup returns CDR1 SEHNR and CDR2 FQNEAQ (reference sequence). The ends lost 5 bases at V and 7 bases at J; junction bases unmatched: 11. The CDR3 loop is CASSPTGQGSTGYTF. The CDR3 nucleotides read TGTGCCAGCAGCCCGACCGGACAGGGGTCTACTGGCTACACCTTC.